A single sample is the source of the 5 T cell receptor beta chains below, sequenced in a study of cytomegalovirus exposure and HLA in healthy donors. 60 Vbeta and 13 Jbeta primers were used in PCR. Sequencing used immunoSEQ multiplex PCR; TCRdb keeps in-frame clones, though not all of them. The repertoire includes 110,000 to 150,000 clones, around two thirds of them detected once, and 4.3% sits in the top ten. Sequencing used PBMCs. These receptors came from a man aged 18 to 35 in good health and CMV-seropositive.

The chain carries TRBV15 and TRBJ1-2, with TRBD1 matching 7 bases. The CDR3 runs 15 residues. Germline lookup yields CDR1 LNHNV and CDR2 YYDKDF (reference sequence). V lost 5 bases to trimming and J lost 4 bases; unmatched junction nucleotides: 10. CDR3 sequence reads: CATSEGVQGTYGYTF. The CDR3 nucleotides read TGTGCCACCAGCGAGGGGGTACAGGGGACCTATGGCTACACCTTC.

This clone was observed a single time. This sequence joins TRBV5-5 and TRBJ1-5, with a possible D match to TRBD1 (5 bases). Trimming took 2 bases from V and 5 from J, leaving 17 bases between them. The CDR3 runs 16 residues. Germline CDR1 SGHKS, CDR2 YYEKEE (reference sequence). The CDR3 sequence: CASSFDGRGSDQPQHF. The CDR3, as DNA: TGTGCCAGCAGCTTTGACGGACGGGGGTCGGATCAGCCCCAGCATTTT.

The chain links TRBV29-1 to TRBJ2-7, with a weak D call TRBD1 (5 bases). Trimming left V 1 base short and J 1 base short, with 11 bases between. Per the germline V gene, CDR1 is SQVTM and CDR2 is ANQGSEA. This CDR3 is 14 amino acids long. CDR3: CSVEVQGKSYEQYF. The CDR3 coding sequence is TGCAGCGTTGAAGTTCAGGGAAAATCCTACGAGCAGTACTTC.

The chain uses TRBV5-1 and TRBJ1-2; 10 bases agree with TRBD1. The CDR3 covers 14 residues. V lost 3 bases, J lost 7 bases, and 6 bases stayed unmatched. CDR1 is SGHRS, CDR2 YFSETQ, per germline. The CDR3 nucleotides are TGCGCCAGCAGCTCGGGACAGGGGAAAGGTGGCTACACCTTC. Translated, it gives CASSSGQGKGGYTF.

The chain carries TRBV18 and TRBJ2-7, with D tentatively TRBD1 (6 bases). V shed 6 bases and J shed 0 bases, with 12 bases lying between them. The CDR3 has 14 amino acids. Germline V gene sequence: CDR1 KGHSH, CDR2 LQKENI. CDR3 sequence (DNA): TGTGCCAGCTCCCTCGGACAGAGCTCCTACGAGCAGTACTTC. It specifies CASSLGQSSYEQYF.